These T cell receptor beta chains were read from a single sample in a study of immune cell composition in non-small cell lung cancer. Clones were read by immunoSEQ multiplex PCR, and TCRdb kept only the in-frame ones, dropping some. The sample holds around 6,600 clones, 60% to 80% seen once. The source material was non-adjacent lung tissue. The receptors were gathered from a human donor with non-small cell lung cancer. Both conserved end residues are part of each CDR3. The order of the fields is D gene, J gene, V gene, CDR3 length, clone size, CDR3 DNA, CDR3 protein. A D gene is named only where the DNA matches it firmly. Where a row states a size, it is once, few, many or the class of an expanded clone; other rows omit it.

D: TRBD1
J: TRBJ1-5
V: TRBV7-9
length: 15
size: once
DNA: TGTGCCAGCAGCCCACAGGGGGCTGGCAATCAGCCCCAGCATTTT
CDR3: CASSPQGAGNQPQHF

D: NA
J: TRBJ2-3
V: TRBV5-1
length: 14
size: once
DNA: TGCGCCAGCAGCCCTGGGACTTTTACAGATACGCAGTATTTT
CDR3: CASSPGTFTDTQYF

D: TRBD1
J: TRBJ1-5
V: TRBV2
length: 13
size: NA
DNA: TGTGCCAGCGCAGGACAGGCCAATCAGCCCCAGCATTTT
CDR3: CASAGQANQPQHF

D: TRBD1
J: TRBJ2-7
V: TRBV7-3
length: 22
size: NA
DNA: TGTGCCAGCAGCTTAACGTCTCATGGTAGGGACAGGGACCTGGGTTCTGGATGCGAGCAGTACTTC
CDR3: CASSLTSHGRDRDLGSGCEQYF

D: TRBD1
J: TRBJ2-1
V: TRBV6-5
length: 14
size: NA
DNA: TGTGCCAGCAGTTATCTGTCAGGGGGCGATGAGCAGTTCTTC
CDR3: CASSYLSGGDEQFF

D: NA
J: TRBJ2-5
V: TRBV4-1
length: 15
size: once
DNA: TGCGCCAGCAGCCAAGATTCTAGCTTCTGGGAGACCCAGTACTTC
CDR3: CASSQDSSFWETQYF

D: NA
J: TRBJ1-5
V: TRBV30
length: 13
size: NA
DNA: TGTGCCTGGAGTGGACATCTCGATCAGCCCCAGCATTTT
CDR3: CAWSGHLDQPQHF

D: NA
J: TRBJ2-2
V: TRBV11-2
length: 15
size: NA
DNA: TGTGCCAGCAGCTTAGATCTGCGAGACACCGGGGAGCTGTTTTTT
CDR3: CASSLDLRDTGELFF

D: TRBD1
J: TRBJ1-1
V: TRBV5-4
length: 14
size: NA
DNA: TGTGCCAGCAGCCAATACAGGGGCGGAACTGAAGCTTTCTTT
CDR3: CASSQYRGGTEAFF

D: TRBD1
J: TRBJ1-1
V: TRBV10-2
length: 15
size: NA
DNA: TGCGCCAGCTGGACCGGGACAGGGGGCAACACTGAAGCTTTCTTT
CDR3: CASWTGTGGNTEAFF

D: TRBD1
J: TRBJ2-3
V: TRBV15
length: 14
size: NA
DNA: TGTGCCACCAGCGGCGGGACAGGTGCGTTGTCGCAGTATTTT
CDR3: CATSGGTGALSQYF

D: TRBD1
J: TRBJ1-2
V: TRBV5-1
length: 15
size: NA
DNA: TGCGCCAGCAGCCGAGGACAGGGGGCTTTTGATGGCTACACCTTC
CDR3: CASSRGQGAFDGYTF

D: NA
J: TRBJ1-2
V: TRBV14
length: 18
size: medium-sized
DNA: TGTGCCAGCAGCCAAGCCGGGACACAGCTTATGGGTTTGGATGGCTACACCTTC
CDR3: CASSQAGTQLMGLDGYTF

D: TRBD1
J: TRBJ2-7
V: TRBV7-2
length: 14
size: NA
DNA: TGTGCCAGCAGCGCCGGGACAGGGATGAACGAGCAGTACTTC
CDR3: CASSAGTGMNEQYF

D: TRBD2
J: TRBJ2-1
V: TRBV9
length: 15
size: NA
DNA: TGTGCCAGCAGCGTAGCGGGAGGGATCTACAATGAGCAGTTCTTC
CDR3: CASSVAGGIYNEQFF

D: TRBD1
J: TRBJ2-5
V: TRBV9
length: 15
size: NA
DNA: TGTGCCAGCAGCGTCCGGGACAGGGGGTATCAGACCCAGTACTTC
CDR3: CASSVRDRGYQTQYF

D: NA
J: TRBJ2-1
V: TRBV7-8
length: 13
size: NA
DNA: TGTGCCAGCAGCCCCCCTAGGGAGGATGAGCAGTTCTTC
CDR3: CASSPPREDEQFF

D: NA
J: TRBJ2-5
V: TRBV21-1
length: 15
size: NA
DNA: TGTGCCAGCAGCAAAGGTACAGGGGGTGGGGAGACCCAGTACTTC
CDR3: CASSKGTGGGETQYF

D: TRBD1
J: TRBJ1-1
V: TRBV5-1
length: 15
size: NA
DNA: TGCGCCAGCAGCCAGAATCGACAGGGGGTCCCTGAAGCTTTCTTT
CDR3: CASSQNRQGVPEAFF

D: TRBD1
J: TRBJ1-4
V: TRBV11-2
length: 15
size: NA
DNA: TGTGCCAGCAGCTTAACGGGGACAGGGGGCTCGGAACTGTTTTTT
CDR3: CASSLTGTGGSELFF

D: TRBD2
J: TRBJ2-1
V: TRBV6-1
length: 15
size: few
DNA: TGTGCCAGCAGTCGGGGGAGGGAAAGTCGCAATGAGCAGTTCTTC
CDR3: CASSRGRESRNEQFF